The rows below give T cell receptor beta chains drawn from one sample of a study of radiation and T cells in renal cell carcinoma. Generated by immunoSEQ multiplex PCR, the TCRdb table keeps only in-frame clones and is missing some. The data show 120,000 or so clones, around 82% seen once. The sequencing here drew on blood, taken from a patient whose treatment included radiotherapy and nephrectomy. The origin of the receptors is a man in his fifties or sixties with renal cell carcinoma. Both conserved end residues are trimmed from each CDR3. The order of the fields is V gene, J gene, CDR3 protein.

TRBV6-1,TRBJ1-2,ASATGQSYGYT
TRBV4-2,TRBJ2-3,ASSQDELISPFSTDTQY
TRBV6-1,TRBJ2-7,ASSESRYEQY
TRBV10-1,TRBJ1-2,ASSGRARGYT
TRBV6-1,TRBJ2-7,ASSYRGLSDGEQY
TRBV5-1,TRBJ2-2,ASSCMGQGCTGELF
TRBV6-1,TRBJ2-7,ASSEGDSPSVWEQY
TRBV5-1,TRBJ2-1,ASSLPRGNEQF
TRBV28,TRBJ1-2,ASRQTAGYGYT
TRBV5-1,TRBJ2-7,ASSLDRRAYEQY
TRBV6-5,TRBJ1-5,ASSEGLGPQH
TRBV9,TRBJ2-5,ASSVGGARETQY
TRBV28,TRBJ2-7,ASSGPVREQY
TRBV5-1,TRBJ2-7,ASSLTGITYEQY
TRBV7-9,TRBJ1-5,ASSLGNQPQH
TRBV7-2,TRBJ1-3,ASSLAGNTIY
TRBV7-2,TRBJ2-7,ASSLDYSYEQY
TRBV9,TRBJ1-3,ASTDPGTGGNTIY
TRBV7-2,TRBJ1-2,ASSYRTGDGGYT
TRBV9,TRBJ2-1,ASSVGTGTGAQF
TRBV28,TRBJ1-1,ASEKSLEAF
TRBV5-4,TRBJ2-3,ASSLKTSGGLDTQY
TRBV29-1,TRBJ1-5,SVRTGDSNQPQH